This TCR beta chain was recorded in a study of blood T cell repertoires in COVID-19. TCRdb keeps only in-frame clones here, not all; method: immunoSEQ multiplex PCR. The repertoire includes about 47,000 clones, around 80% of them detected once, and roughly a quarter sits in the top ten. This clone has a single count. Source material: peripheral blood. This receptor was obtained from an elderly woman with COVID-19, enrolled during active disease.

The CDR3 protein is CASSLKGAPYEQYF. CDR3 coding DNA: TGTGCCAGCAGTTTAAAGGGGGCCCCCTACGAGCAGTACTTC. V usage is TRBV27 and J usage is TRBJ2-7; TRBD1 agrees at 7 bases. This CDR3 comprises 14 residues. Trimming cost V 2 bases and J 2 bases; bases outside gene matches: 3. CDR1 and CDR2 from the germline V gene are MNHEY and SMNVEV (reference sequence).